A single sample gave rise to the 2 T cell receptor beta chains below, sequenced in a study of blood T cell repertoires in COVID-19. This table comes from immunoSEQ multiplex PCR, and its TCRdb copy is limited to in-frame clones, with some not included. The sample has roughly 260,000 clones, 82% seen once. Specimen: peripheral blood. The receptors shown here come from a woman under 30 with acute or convalescent COVID-19.

The genes are TRBV6-5 and TRBJ1-4; D unresolved. The CDR3 contains 15 residues. CDR1 MNHEY and CDR2 SVGAGI come from the germline V gene. V dropped 5 bases and J dropped 8 bases, with 18 bases sitting between them. The CDR3 protein is CASSHRQLPYEKLFF. The CDR3 DNA sequence: TGTGCCAGCAGTCATAGACAATTGCCTTACGAAAAACTGTTTTTT.

The chain employs TRBV21-1 and TRBJ2-7; the DNA was not compared with TRBD2, the D call given in the table. TRBV21-1 represents a pseudogene. This CDR3 contains 18 residues. The CDR3 here is CASSKGARTSGRNACLYF. The CDR3 DNA reads as TGTGCCAGCAGCAAAGGGGCCCGGACTAGCGGGAGAAATGCGTGTTTGTACTTC.